This entry describes one TCR beta chain. This entry comes from a study of blood T cell repertoires in COVID-19. Study background: Samples came from the United States, Italy and Spain, spanning acute and convalescent COVID-19. From T cells, B-cell-depleted T cells, or PBMCs came the material, which was cDNA or gDNA.

V lost 5 bases and J lost 4; bases outside the gene matches: 4. In germline, CDR1 is LNHDA, CDR2 SQIVND (reference sequence). The CDR3 contains 14 residues. Original processing methods: Amplification of reference gene primers provided the estimated nucleated cell counts. The data were produced by immunoSEQ multiplex PCR, yet TCRdb's version contains in-frame clones alone and is incomplete. The DNA was the basis for D and trimming; V, J and clone size are from that table. The profile shows about 500,000 clones, roughly 87% of them singletons. Sequenced sample: peripheral blood. This rearrangement joins TRBV19 to TRBJ2-3; 9 bases line up with TRBD2. The origin of this receptor is a man between 18 and 35 years old with COVID-19, enrolled during active disease. The CDR3, as DNA: TGTGCCAGTAGTCCCCGACTAGCGGCAGATACGCAGTATTTT. Amino acid sequence: CASSPRLAADTQYF.